Below are 9 T cell receptor beta chains sequenced from a single sample in a study of post-analysis software for immune sequencing data. Unique molecular identifiers tagged the TCR beta cDNA libraries. TCRdb independently ran MiXCR on the PCR reads; one entry per CDR3 protein. The sample carries approximately 690,000 distinct CDR3 sequences, about 60% recorded once. General study points: Several TRBV segments (TRBV5-6, TRBV5-1 and TRBV20-1 among them) occurred more frequently in patients than in controls.

For these TCRs, the target antigens are not known. Sequenced input: blood. The receptor source for this set is a girl aged 2-10 years with multiple sclerosis.

In this sample, this clonotype turned up a few times. The chain has TRBV6-5 and TRBJ2-1, with 10 bases fitting TRBD2. Germline loops: CDR1 MNHEY, CDR2 SVGAGI. The CDR3 runs to 17 residues. With V trimmed by 1 base and J by 0 bases, 3 bases remained unmatched. In nucleotides, the CDR3 is TGTGCCAGCAGTTACTTCCCTAGCGGGAGCTCCTACAATGAGCAGTTCTTC. It translates to CASSYFPSGSSYNEQFF.

The CDR3 region is CASSPSGTVLGYTF. The CDR3 DNA reads TGCGCCAGCAGCCCCTCCGGGACAGTCCTTGGCTACACCTTC. The chain links TRBV5-1 to TRBJ1-2; TRBD1 matches at 7 bases. The length of the CDR3 is 14 residues. Trimming cost V 4 bases and J 7 bases; bases outside gene matches: 10. In germline, CDR1 is SGHRS, CDR2 YFSETQ.

The rearrangement links TRBV12-3 or TRBV12-4 to TRBJ2-3; TRBD1 might be the D (5 bases). V lost 6 bases and J lost 6, with 16 bases in between. The CDR3 extends over 14 amino acids. CDR3 in amino acids: CASSLKAGCDTQYF. The CDR3 region has the DNA TGTGCCAGCAGCCTAAAGGCAGGGTGCGATACGCAGTATTTT.

The chain uses TRBV12-3 or TRBV12-4 and TRBJ2-5, with 12 bases fitting TRBD1. CDR3 length: 15 residues. With 6 bases clipped from V and 11 bases from J, the junction kept 13 bases outside the gene matches. DNA of the CDR3: TGTGCCAGCAGCTACGTGGGACAGGGGGCACGAGAGCAGTACTTC. Protein sequence: CASSYVGQGAREQYF.

As DNA, the CDR3 is TGCAGTGCTACAGGGGACGGACACGAGCAGTACTTC. This gives the protein CSATGDGHEQYF. J is TRBJ2-5 and V is TRBV20-1, with D possibly matching TRBD1 (6 bases). The J call may not be correct, given that the DNA end is closer to TRBJ2-7. From germline, CDR1 is DFQATT and CDR2 SNEGSKA (reference sequence). The CDR3 extends over 12 amino acids.

V and J are TRBV7-8 and TRBJ2-3; D is uncertain. The CDR3 is 17 amino acids. Trimming shortened V by 1 base and J by 2 bases, and 16 bases separated the two germline ends. Germline loops: CDR1 SGHVS, CDR2 FQNEAQ. CDR3 nucleotides: TGTGCCAGCAGCTTAGATGCCGATTATCAACCCACAGATACGCAGTATTTT. It specifies CASSLDADYQPTDTQYF.

This sequence joins TRBV28 and TRBJ2-2; D gene unclear. CDR3 length equals 15 residues. Looked up from germline, CDR1 is MDHEN and CDR2 is SYDVKM. Deletions cut 5 bases from V and 4 bases from J, with 14 bases between. The CDR3 DNA is TGTGCCAGCAGTCGAATTGACTCTGGCACCGGGGAGCTGTTTTTT. Residues: CASSRIDSGTGELFF.

V is TRBV12-3 or TRBV12-4 and J is TRBJ2-7; D gene ambiguous. V shed 2 bases and J shed 5 bases, with 10 bases lying between them. CDR3 length equals 13 residues. This chain's CDR3 is CASSLLRLHEQYF. Here the CDR3 DNA reads TGTGCCAGCAGTTTACTACGGCTCCACGAGCAGTACTTC.

This chain joins TRBV10-2 and TRBJ2-7; D gene unclear. Trimming shortened V by 0 bases and J by 3 bases, and 9 bases separated the two germline ends. Germline V CDR1 and CDR2: WSHSY, SAAADI. The CDR3 is 14 residues long. CDR3 loop: CASSESGVNYEQYF. CDR3 bases: TGCGCCAGCAGTGAGTCCGGAGTCAACTACGAGCAGTACTTC.